This T cell receptor beta chain was sequenced in a study of radiation and T cells in renal cell carcinoma. Whole-study results and caveats: From baseline, blood top tumor clonotypes peaked at 2 weeks post-radiation.

The sample's time point: baseline pretreatment blood. As for treatment: 15 Gy SBRT to primary tumor, nephrectomy 4 weeks later. After SBRT, blood was collected at 2 and 4 weeks, plus baseline. The CDR3 runs 14 residues. Germline values: CDR1 GTSNPN, CDR2 SVGIG (reference sequence). Repertoires were generated with immunoSEQ multiplex PCR, while TCRdb's copy carries only in-frame clones and drops some. The sample lists about 140,000 clones, roughly 80% occurring once. Remarks on this clone: Its antigen is undetermined.

The chain is built from TRBV30 and TRBJ2-5; 8 bases match TRBD2. Judging by the DNA end, TRBJ2-7 fits better; the J call may be wrong. The sample was blood, taken from a patient whose treatment included radiotherapy and nephrectomy. The receptor was derived from a woman aged 50 to 65 with renal cell carcinoma. The CDR3 bases are TGTGCCTGGAGTGTGTCTAGCGGGCCCTACGAGCAGTACTTC. Its protein is CAWSVSSGPYEQYF.